This T cell receptor beta chain originates from a study of beta chain features in type 1 diabetes. Across the study: What patients shared with healthy donors was a similar profile of age, gender and cell yields. Study results and caveats: A moderate, significant TCRB CDR3 shortening appeared in type 1 diabetes across four CD4+ subsets.

As to this clone: Its matching antigen is unknown.

The isolated RNA, all of it, was reverse transcribed, so expressed TCRB transcripts were what got sequenced. TCRdb's copy holds only in-frame clones and misses some; the assay was immunoSEQ multiplex PCR. Of over 200,000 clones listed, roughly a tenth are singletons. This CDR3 spans 14 amino acids. V dropped 6 bases and J dropped 8; count of bases not matched to a gene: 6. Germline values: CDR1 MNHEY, CDR2 SVGAGI. A sort by CD45RO/CCR7/CD25/CD127/CD95/CD27 yielded CD4+ naive, central memory, regulatory and stem cell-like memory cells. V gene TRBV6-5 combines with J gene TRBJ1-4, with 10 bases identical to TRBD1. The source of this sequence is a man aged 25 to 45 with type 1 diabetes. Sequencing was performed on naive CD4+ T cells from blood. DNA for the CDR3: TGTGCCAGCAGCCCCGGACAGGGGGAGGAAAAACTGTTTTTT. Residues: CASSPGQGEEKLFF.